The T cell receptor beta chain described here comes from a study of breast tumors, draining lymph nodes, adjacent tissues. Findings and limits, study-wide: Most tumor T cells seemingly derive from lymph node, then expand in tumor. Tumors had less TCR diversity than lymph nodes, more than nontumor tissue. The lymph node origin of tumor T cells was framed as consistent with a hypothesis, not demonstrated. Tumor and nontumor repertoires were significantly more similar in luminal-like than in basal-like breast cancer.

TCRdb recomputed calls from the multiplex PCR reads with MiXCR, one row per CDR3 protein. The sample holds 150,000 to 200,000 distinct CDR3 sequences, 33% seen once. V was cut by 1 base and J by 3 bases, with 12 bases left in between. The length of the CDR3 is 15 residues. Per the germline V gene, CDR1 is LGHNA and CDR2 is YSLEER. This clonotype was seen many times. Its antigen is not identified. Samples came from axillary lymph nodes draining the breast cancer. The rearrangement joins TRBV4-3 to TRBJ2-5, with a weak D call TRBD2 (5 bases). The sample consisted of axillary lymph node tissue. This TCR came from a female donor with breast cancer. Some clones in this sample may be carry-over from other donors' samples. The CDR3 is CASSQVVASKETQYF. CDR3 in DNA: TGCGCCAGCAGCCAAGTAGTAGCGTCTAAAGAGACCCAGTACTTC.